A selection of T cell receptor beta chains follows, all from one sample in a study of cytomegalovirus exposure and HLA in healthy donors. Data came from immunoSEQ multiplex PCR; TCRdb stores just in-frame clones and leaves some out. The profile shows around 130,000 clones, over 8% of them singletons. Sequences were obtained from PBMCs. Every receptor here comes from a man aged 35 to 55 in good health and CMV-seronegative. The conserved cysteine and the conserved F or W are not part of the CDR3 here.

J: TRBJ2-3; V: TRBV4-2; CDR3: ASSHDRVIAEDTQY
J: TRBJ2-2; V: TRBV27; CDR3: ASSLAGTRTGELF
J: TRBJ1-6; V: TRBV5-6; CDR3: ASSRGTVISPLH
J: -; V: TRBV15; CDR3: ATGGPGQHYEQY
J: TRBJ1-6; V: TRBV4-1; CDR3: ASSPDRGNSPLH
J: TRBJ2-7; V: TRBV28; CDR3: ASSPTGGDFYEQC
J: TRBJ1-6; V: TRBV4-1; CDR3: ASSQDPSSYNSPLH
J: TRBJ2-1; V: TRBV7-9; CDR3: ASSSTTGNEQF
J: TRBJ1-3; V: TRBV27; CDR3: ASSSGTGFDTIY
J: TRBJ2-7; V: TRBV28; CDR3: ASSSPSPGTGWYEQY
J: TRBJ2-3; V: TRBV7-6; CDR3: ASSLAPGGPDTQY
J: TRBJ1-5; V: TRBV4-3; CDR3: ASSQDRAGSNQPQH
J: TRBJ1-6; V: TRBV6-8; CDR3: ASSRGTVNSPLH
J: TRBJ1-5; V: TRBV7-2; CDR3: ASSLGTAGGQPQH
J: TRBJ1-1; V: TRBV10-3; CDR3: AISEAGGGETEAF
J: TRBJ2-1; V: TRBV19; CDR3: ASKPPLRDRENQF
J: TRBJ2-7; V: TRBV27; CDR3: ASAGTGAYEQY
J: TRBJ1-2; V: TRBV29-1; CDR3: SVATGSGDGYT
J: TRBJ2-7; V: TRBV5-1; CDR3: ASTEGANYEQY
J: TRBJ2-2; V: TRBV6-6; CDR3: ASSYGFRDSGELF
J: TRBJ2-7; V: TRBV5-1; CDR3: ASSVWGQGVVSEQY
J: TRBJ1-6; V: TRBV28; CDR3: ASSSYRGHSPLH
J: TRBJ1-2; V: TRBV6-1; CDR3: ASSEPGTNYGYT
J: TRBJ2-7; V: TRBV4-3; CDR3: ASSPGTGSQLRYEQY
J: TRBJ1-1; V: TRBV7-8; CDR3: ASSRAQTGVHTEAF
J: TRBJ1-2; V: TRBV6-5; CDR3: ANSRQGRSGYT
J: TRBJ1-2; V: TRBV23-1; CDR3: ASDPAPSQGTSSGGYT
J: TRBJ1-2; V: TRBV5-1; CDR3: ASSLVLGYEGYT
J: TRBJ2-5; V: TRBV29-1; CDR3: SVPQAGSKETQY
J: TRBJ1-1; V: TRBV19; CDR3: ASSLTGMNTEAF
J: TRBJ2-6; V: TRBV19; CDR3: ASSASRQGSGANVLT
J: TRBJ1-6; V: TRBV2; CDR3: AGTRDRRPDSYNSPLH
J: TRBJ2-1; V: TRBV4-1; CDR3: ASSQALTSLAGGPNEQF
J: TRBJ2-5; V: TRBV2; CDR3: ASISEIEAETQY
J: TRBJ2-7; V: TRBV11-2; CDR3: ASSPWTSGGSYEQY
J: TRBJ1-5; V: TRBV7-9; CDR3: ASSLGRGDQPQH
J: TRBJ2-7; V: TRBV19; CDR3: ASSKGTRFPEQY
J: TRBJ2-7; V: TRBV7-9; CDR3: ASSFSLDTYEQY
J: TRBJ2-7; V: TRBV27; CDR3: ASSPAGAFYEQY
J: TRBJ1-1; V: TRBV7-8; CDR3: ASSLGFVEGTEAF
J: TRBJ1-2; V: TRBV9; CDR3: ASSPGQGIYGYT
J: TRBJ2-5; V: TRBV27; CDR3: ASSPRTRGQETQY
J: TRBJ1-5; V: TRBV6-6; CDR3: ASSWGQGNQPQH
J: TRBJ2-5; V: TRBV5-6; CDR3: ASSLVGLAGGGETQY
J: TRBJ2-5; V: TRBV13; CDR3: ASSWGRLAGQETQY
J: TRBJ2-1; V: TRBV29-1; CDR3: SVRLSGGAGNEQF